A selection of T cell receptor beta chains follows, all from one sample in a study of metastatic and nonmetastatic thyroid tumors. TCRdb redid the clone calls on the PCR reads using MiXCR. Here the sample spans about 16,000 clones, about 28% being singletons. Sequenced sample: blood. All receptors come from a female donor with papillary thyroid cancer or a benign thyroid nodule (not recorded which). Some clones in this sample may be carry-over from other donors' samples. CDR3s include the opening cysteine and the closing phenylalanine or tryptophan. A D gene is named only where the DNA matches it firmly. Some rows mark clone size as missing; the rest say once, few, many or name a class of expanded clone.

TRBV14,TRBJ2-6,NA,NA,CASILGGANVLTF,TGTGCCAGCATCCTGGGGGGGGCCAACGTCCTGACTTTC
TRBV2,TRBJ1-5,medium-sized,TRBD1,CASILDRGFTPQHF,TGTGCCAGCATTCTTGACAGGGGCTTCACGCCCCAGCATTTT
TRBV28,TRBJ1-2,NA,NA,CASSYLGGNGYTF,TGTGCCAGCAGCTACCTGGGGGGAAATGGCTACACCTTC
TRBV7-2,TRBJ2-7,NA,NA,CASRAPGLEQYF,TGTGCCAGCAGGGCCCCGGGTCTAGAGCAGTACTTC
TRBV11-1,TRBJ2-7,NA,TRBD2,CASSRRGGSYEQYF,TGTGCCAGCAGCCGGCGGGGGGGCTCCTACGAGCAGTACTTC
TRBV10-3,TRBJ2-1,medium-sized,TRBD2,CAIRPAGAYNEQFF,TGTGCCATCAGGCCAGCGGGGGCCTACAATGAGCAGTTCTTC
TRBV18,TRBJ1-3,NA,NA,CASSPNGLTGSGNTIYF,TGTGCCAGCTCACCAAACGGACTCACCGGGTCTGGAAACACCATATATTTT
TRBV7-9,TRBJ1-1,many,NA,CASRRTGNTEAFF,TGTGCCAGCAGAAGAACGGGGAACACTGAAGCTTTCTTT
TRBV4-1,TRBJ2-3,NA,NA,CASSQEPTDTQYF,TGCGCCAGCAGCCAAGAACCGACAGATACGCAGTATTTT
TRBV15,TRBJ2-2,medium-sized,NA,CATSRDFGGAGELFF,TGTGCCACCAGCAGAGATTTTGGCGGTGCCGGGGAGCTGTTTTTT
TRBV5-8,TRBJ1-4,many,TRBD1,CASSARGLGEKLFF,TGTGCCAGCAGCGCCAGGGGGCTTGGTGAAAAACTGTTTTTT
TRBV5-1,TRBJ2-3,NA,NA,CASSWGTDTQYF,TGCGCCAGCAGCTGGGGCACAGATACGCAGTATTTT
TRBV14,TRBJ1-2,many,NA,CASSQEVWDVRGYTF,TGTGCCAGCAGCCAAGAAGTATGGGACGTCAGGGGCTACACCTTC
TRBV18,TRBJ1-5,medium-sized,NA,CASSPDPNQPQHF,TGTGCCAGCTCACCAGATCCCAATCAGCCCCAGCATTTT
TRBV7-2,TRBJ2-2,NA,NA,CASIFAAGELFF,TGTGCCAGCATCTTTGCTGCCGGGGAGCTGTTTTTT
TRBV5-1,TRBJ2-1,NA,TRBD2,CASSLSGGTFDNEQFF,TGCGCCAGCAGCTTGAGCGGGGGAACCTTCGACAATGAGCAGTTCTTC
TRBV6-2/TRBV6-3,TRBJ2-2,NA,NA,CGCSYAPNTGELYF,TGTGGCTGCAGTTACGCCCCGAATACCGGGGAGCTGTATTTT
TRBV3-1,TRBJ1-2,many,NA,CASSQSLSGGAGYTF,TGTGCCAGCAGCCAAAGCCTCTCGGGGGGGGCCGGCTACACCTTC